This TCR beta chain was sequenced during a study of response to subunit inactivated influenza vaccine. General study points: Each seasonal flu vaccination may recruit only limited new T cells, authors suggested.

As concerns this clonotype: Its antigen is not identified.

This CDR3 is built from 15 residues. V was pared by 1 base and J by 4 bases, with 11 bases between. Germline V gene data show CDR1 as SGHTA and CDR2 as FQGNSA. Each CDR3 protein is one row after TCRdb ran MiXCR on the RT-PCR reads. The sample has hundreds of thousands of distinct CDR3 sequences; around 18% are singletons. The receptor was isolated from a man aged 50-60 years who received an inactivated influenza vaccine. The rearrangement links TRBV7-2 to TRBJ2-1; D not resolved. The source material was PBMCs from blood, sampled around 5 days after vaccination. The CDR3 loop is CASSLGPGAYNEQFF. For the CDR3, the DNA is TGTGCCAGCAGCTTAGGTCCAGGAGCGTACAATGAGCAGTTCTTC.